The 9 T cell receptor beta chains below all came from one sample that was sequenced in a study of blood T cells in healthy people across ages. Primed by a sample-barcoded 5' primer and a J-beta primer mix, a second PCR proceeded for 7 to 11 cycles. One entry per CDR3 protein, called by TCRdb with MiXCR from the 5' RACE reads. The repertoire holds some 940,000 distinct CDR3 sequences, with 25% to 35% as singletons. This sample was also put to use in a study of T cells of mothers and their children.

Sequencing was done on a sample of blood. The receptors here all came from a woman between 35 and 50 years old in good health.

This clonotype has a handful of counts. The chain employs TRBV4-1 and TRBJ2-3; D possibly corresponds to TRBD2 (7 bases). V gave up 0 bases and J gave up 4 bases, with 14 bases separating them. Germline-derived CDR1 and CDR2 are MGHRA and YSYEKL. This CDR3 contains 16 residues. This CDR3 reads CASSQEGGGSPDTQYF. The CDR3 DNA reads TGCGCCAGCAGCCAAGAAGGGGGGGGTTCCCCAGATACGCAGTATTTT.

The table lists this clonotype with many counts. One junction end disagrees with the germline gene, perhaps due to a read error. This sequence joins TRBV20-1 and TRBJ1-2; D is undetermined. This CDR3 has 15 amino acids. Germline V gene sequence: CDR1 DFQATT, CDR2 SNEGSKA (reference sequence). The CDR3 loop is CSARDRARANYGYTF. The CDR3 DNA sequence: TGCAGTGCAAGAGATAGGGCTAGGGCTAACTATGGCTACACCTTC.

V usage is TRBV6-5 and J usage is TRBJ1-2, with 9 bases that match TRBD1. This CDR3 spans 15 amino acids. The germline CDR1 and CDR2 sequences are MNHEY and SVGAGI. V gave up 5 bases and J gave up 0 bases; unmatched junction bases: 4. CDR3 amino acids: CASSDRGAANYGYTF. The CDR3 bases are TGTGCCAGCAGTGACAGGGGGGCAGCTAACTATGGCTACACCTTC.

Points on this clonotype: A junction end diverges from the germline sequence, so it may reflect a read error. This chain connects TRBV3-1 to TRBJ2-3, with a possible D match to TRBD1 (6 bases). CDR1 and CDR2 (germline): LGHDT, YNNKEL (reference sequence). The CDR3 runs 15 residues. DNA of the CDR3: TGTGCCAGCTGCCAGGCACAGGGTAGCACAGATACGCAGTATTTT. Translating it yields CASCQAQGSTDTQYF.

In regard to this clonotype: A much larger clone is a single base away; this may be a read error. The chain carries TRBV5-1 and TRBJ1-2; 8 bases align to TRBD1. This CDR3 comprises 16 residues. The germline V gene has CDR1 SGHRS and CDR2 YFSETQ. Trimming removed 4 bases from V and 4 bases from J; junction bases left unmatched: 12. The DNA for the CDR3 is TGCGCCAGCAGCCGTGGACAGGGAGGGGACCGCTATGGCTACACCTTC. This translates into CASSRGQGGDRYGYTF. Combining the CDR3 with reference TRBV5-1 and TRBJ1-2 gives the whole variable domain KAGVTQTPRYLIKTRGQQVTLSCSPISGHRSVSWYQQTPGQGLQFLFEYFSETQRNKGNFPGRFSGRQFSNSRSEMNVSTLELGDSALYLCASSRGQGGDRYGYTFGSGTRLTVV.

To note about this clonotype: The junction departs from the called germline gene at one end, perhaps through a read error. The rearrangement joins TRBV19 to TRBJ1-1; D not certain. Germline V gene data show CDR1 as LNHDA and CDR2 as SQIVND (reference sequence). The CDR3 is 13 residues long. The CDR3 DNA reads TGTGCCGGTAGTATTTCCGGGAACACTGAAGCTTTCTTT. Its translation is CAGSISGNTEAFF.

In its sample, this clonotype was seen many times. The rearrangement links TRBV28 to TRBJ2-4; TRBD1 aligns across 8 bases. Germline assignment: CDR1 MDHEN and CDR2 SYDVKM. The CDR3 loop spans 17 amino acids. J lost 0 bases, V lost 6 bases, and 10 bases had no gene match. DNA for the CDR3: TGTGCCAGCAGACGGGGACAGGAGAGACTAGCCAAAAACATTCAGTACTTC. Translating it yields CASRRGQERLAKNIQYF.

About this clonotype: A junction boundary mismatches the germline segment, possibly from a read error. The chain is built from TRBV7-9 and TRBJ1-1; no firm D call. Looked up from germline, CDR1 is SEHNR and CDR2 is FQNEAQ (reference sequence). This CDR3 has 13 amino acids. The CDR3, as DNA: TGTTCCAGCAGCTTAGGGTTGAACACTGAAGCTTTCTTT. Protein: CSSSLGLNTEAFF. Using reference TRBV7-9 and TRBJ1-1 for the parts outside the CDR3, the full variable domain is DTGVSQNPRHKITKRGQNVTFRCDPISEHNRLYWYRQTLGQGPEFLTYFQNEAQLEKSRLLSDRFSAERPKGSFSTLEIQRTEQGDSAMYLCSSSLGLNTEAFFGQGTRLTVV.

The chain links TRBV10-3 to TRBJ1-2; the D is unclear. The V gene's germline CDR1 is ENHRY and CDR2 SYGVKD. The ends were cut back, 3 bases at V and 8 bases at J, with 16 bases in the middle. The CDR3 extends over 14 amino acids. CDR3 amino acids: CAISEPFPQDGYTF. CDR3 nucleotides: TGTGCCATCAGTGAACCGTTTCCTCAGGACGGCTACACCTTC.